The clone carrying this TCR beta chain was counted only a few times. The data derive from a study of blood T cell repertoires in COVID-19. This CDR3 contains 15 residues. Looked up from germline, CDR1 is KGHSH and CDR2 is LQKENI. V lost 3 bases, J lost 4 bases, and 15 bases lay in between. Profiling relied on immunoSEQ multiplex PCR, and the TCRdb table lists in-frame clones only, not all of them. The sample holds around 70,000 clones; approximately 84% are singletons and the top ten take 30% to 45%. This TCR derives from a man between 70 and 80 years old with acute or convalescent COVID-19. The chain combines TRBV18 with TRBJ1-1; perhaps TRBD1 as D (5 bases). Input material: peripheral blood. The CDR3 sequence is CASSPYGGSGTEAFF. The CDR3 region has the DNA TGTGCCAGCTCACCCTACGGGGGGTCGGGCACTGAAGCTTTCTTT.